The TCR beta chain under discussion was sequenced for a study of shared clonotypes between healthy human individuals. Looking at the study overall: Contributing individuals were a couple of females and three males aged 18 to 49. CD4 naive and memory got three plates each, CD8 naive two, CD8 memory one. Whole-study results and caveats: Naive CD4 clonotype sharing across several donors was around 5%.

The CDR3 spans 14 residues. Looked up from germline, CDR1 is SGHTA and CDR2 is FQGNSA. V shed 5 bases and J shed 8 bases, with 15 bases lying between them. The method was immunoSEQ multiplex PCR; TCRdb's version includes in-frame clones alone and lacks a portion of them. In the table there are over a million clones, about four fifths of which are singletons. This clone was picked up one time. Its target is not known. The chain recombines TRBV7-2 with TRBJ1-4, with D perhaps TRBD1 (5 bases). The receptor comes from a man aged 18 to 35 in good health. Some clones in this sample may be carry-over from other donors' samples. The sequenced material came from memory CD4+ T cells from PBMCs. The sample's subset: CD45RA-negative fraction. The DNA of the CDR3 is TGTGCCAGCAGCCGGGGATCCCCAGGGGAAAAACTGTTTTTT. Protein sequence: CASSRGSPGEKLFF.